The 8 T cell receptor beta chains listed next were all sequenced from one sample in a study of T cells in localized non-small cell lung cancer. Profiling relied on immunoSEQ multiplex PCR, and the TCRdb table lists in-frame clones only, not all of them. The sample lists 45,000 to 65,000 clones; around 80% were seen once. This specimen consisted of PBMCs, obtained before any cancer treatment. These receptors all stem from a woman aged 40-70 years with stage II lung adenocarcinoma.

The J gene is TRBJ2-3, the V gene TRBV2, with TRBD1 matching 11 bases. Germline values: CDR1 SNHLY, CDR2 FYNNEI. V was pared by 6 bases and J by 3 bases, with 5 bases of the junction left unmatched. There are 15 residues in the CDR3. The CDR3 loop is CASSGTGGKTDTQYF. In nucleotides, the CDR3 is TGTGCCAGCAGCGGGACAGGGGGGAAGACAGATACGCAGTATTTT.

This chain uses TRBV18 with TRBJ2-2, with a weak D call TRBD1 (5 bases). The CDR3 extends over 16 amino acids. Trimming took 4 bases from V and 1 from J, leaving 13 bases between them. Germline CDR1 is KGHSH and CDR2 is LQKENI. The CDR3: CASSRMTQGNTGELFF. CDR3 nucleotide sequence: TGTGCCAGCTCACGAATGACCCAGGGGAACACCGGGGAGCTGTTTTTT.

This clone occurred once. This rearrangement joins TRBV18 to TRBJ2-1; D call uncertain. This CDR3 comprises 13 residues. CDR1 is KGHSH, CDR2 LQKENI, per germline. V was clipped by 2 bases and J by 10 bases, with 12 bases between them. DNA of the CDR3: TGTGCCAGCTCACCAAGTCCGAGAGACGAGCAGTTCTTC. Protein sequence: CASSPSPRDEQFF.

CDR3 sequence reads: CASSPRPRATIIYF. CDR3 coding DNA: TGTGCCAGCAGTCCCCGGCCGAGAGCCACGATCATATATTTT. The gene calls are TRBV28 and TRBJ1-3, with unresolved D. The germline V gene has CDR1 MDHEN and CDR2 SYDVKM. V lost 5 bases to trimming and J lost 12 bases, with 20 bases between them. This CDR3 has 14 residues.

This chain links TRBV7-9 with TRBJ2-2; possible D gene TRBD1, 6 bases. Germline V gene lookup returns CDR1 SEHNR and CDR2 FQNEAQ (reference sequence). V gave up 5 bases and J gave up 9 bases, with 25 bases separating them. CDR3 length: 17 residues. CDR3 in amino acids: CASSPPGQGQKLRELFF. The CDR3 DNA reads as TGTGCCAGCAGCCCGCCGGGTCAGGGGCAAAAGCTTAGGGAGCTGTTTTTT.

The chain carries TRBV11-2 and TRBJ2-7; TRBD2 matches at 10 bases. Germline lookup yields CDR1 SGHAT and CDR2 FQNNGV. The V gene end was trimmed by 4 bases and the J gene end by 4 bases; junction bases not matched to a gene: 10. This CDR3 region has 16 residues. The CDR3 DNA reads TGTGCCAGCAGCTCGTTTGAGCGGGGGGGCCGGTACGAGCAGTACTTC. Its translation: CASSSFERGGRYEQYF.

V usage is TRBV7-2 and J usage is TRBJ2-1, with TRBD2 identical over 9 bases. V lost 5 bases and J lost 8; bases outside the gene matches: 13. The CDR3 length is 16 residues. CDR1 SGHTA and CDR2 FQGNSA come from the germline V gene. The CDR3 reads CASSRLTASGVDEQFF. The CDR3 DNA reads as TGTGCCAGCAGCCGACTAACTGCTAGCGGGGTCGATGAGCAGTTCTTC.

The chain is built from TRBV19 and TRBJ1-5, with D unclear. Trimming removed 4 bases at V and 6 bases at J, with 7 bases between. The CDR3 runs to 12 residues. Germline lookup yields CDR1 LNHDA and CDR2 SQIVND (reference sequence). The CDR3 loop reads CASSKEGQPQHF. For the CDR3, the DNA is TGTGCCAGTAGTAAGGAAGGTCAGCCCCAGCATTTT.